One sample yielded the 16 T cell receptor beta chains listed below, sequenced in a study of shared T cell receptors in the human thymus. Measured with immunoSEQ multiplex PCR; TCRdb has only the in-frame clones, and not every one. The sample has hundreds of thousands of clones, about 89% seen once. The data were also submitted as part of a second study, on human thymus T cells.

Sequences were obtained from thymocytes. Source of these receptors: a boy under two years old with a congenital heart defect.

The CDR3 sequence is CASSYSYSNQPQHF. CDR3 DNA sequence: TGTGCCAGCAGTTACTCTTATAGCAATCAGCCCCAGCATTTT. The chain employs TRBV6-5 and TRBJ1-5; D not resolved. Trimming stripped 0 bases from V and 0 bases from J, with 3 bases between. CDR3 length: 14 residues. Looked up from germline, CDR1 is MNHEY and CDR2 is SVGAGI.

The chain links TRBV30 to TRBJ2-6; 10 positions agree with TRBD1. The V segment lost 6 bases and the J segment 0 bases; nucleotides outside the gene matches: 11. The CDR3 runs 18 residues. Germline CDR1 is GTSNPN and CDR2 is SVGIG (reference sequence). CDR3 in DNA: TGTGCCTGCCTCCCCTCGGGACAGGGGAGCTCTGGGGCCAACGTCCTGACTTTC. It encodes CACLPSGQGSSGANVLTF. Supplemented by reference TRBV30 and TRBJ2-6, the full variable domain reads SQTIHQWPATLVQPVGSPLSLECTVEGTSNPNLYWYRQAAGRGLQLLFYSVGIGQISSEVPQNLSASRPQDRQFILSSKKLLLSDSGFYLCACLPSGQGSSGANVLTFGAGSRLTVL.

The gene calls are TRBV7-9 and TRBJ2-1; 12 nucleotides match TRBD2. This CDR3 region has 17 residues. From germline, CDR1 is SEHNR and CDR2 FQNEAQ (reference sequence). Trimming removed 3 bases from V and 3 bases from J; junction bases left unmatched: 6. The chain's CDR3 is CASSFSTSGGLYNEQFF. CDR3 DNA: TGTGCCAGCAGCTTCTCGACTAGCGGGGGCCTCTACAATGAGCAGTTCTTC.

The chain recombines TRBV18 with TRBJ2-7, with D perhaps TRBD2 (6 bases). V was clipped by 0 bases and J by 6 bases, with 9 bases between them. Germline V lookup: CDR1 KGHSH, CDR2 LQKENI. The CDR3 extends over 13 amino acids. CDR3 in DNA: TGTGCCAGCTCACCACCGCAGGGAGGCGAGCAGTACTTC. Translating gives CASSPPQGGEQYF.

The rearrangement links TRBV27 to TRBJ1-3; no firm D call. The CDR3 consists of 14 residues. V lost 10 bases and J lost 2, with 15 bases in between. Per the germline V gene, CDR1 is MNHEY and CDR2 is SMNVEV (reference sequence). CDR3 sequence: CATRVTGTGNTIYF. Here the CDR3 DNA reads TGTGCCACCCGGGTGACGGGAACTGGAAACACCATATATTTT.

The rearrangement joins TRBV5-1 to TRBJ1-2; TRBD1 aligns across 7 bases. The germline CDR1 and CDR2 sequences are SGHRS and YFSETQ. V dropped 2 bases and J dropped 4; count of bases not matched to a gene: 8. The CDR3 spans 15 residues. The CDR3 spells CASSLGDSKSYGYTF. As DNA, the CDR3 is TGCGCCAGCAGCTTAGGGGACAGTAAGTCCTATGGCTACACCTTC.

This chain connects TRBV28 to TRBJ1-5; unclear D gene. The germline V and J ends were trimmed by 10 bases and 4 bases, with 11 bases remaining between them. The CDR3 covers 12 residues. Germline V gene lookup returns CDR1 MDHEN and CDR2 SYDVKM. This CDR3 reads CATQQANQPQHF. The DNA for the CDR3 is TGTGCCACCCAGCAGGCGAATCAGCCCCAGCATTTT.

The genes are TRBV5-1 and TRBJ1-2; 7 nucleotides align to TRBD1. CDR3 length: 15 amino acids. V was clipped by 1 base and J by 4 bases; unmatched bases: 7. Looked up from germline, CDR1 is SGHRS and CDR2 is YFSETQ. The CDR3 region has the DNA TGCGCCAGCAGCTTGAAAGGGGGCGCGGGCTATGGCTACACCTTC. Amino acids: CASSLKGGAGYGYTF.

The V gene is TRBV11-2, the J gene TRBJ1-4; 9 nucleotides align to TRBD1. The CDR3 has 15 amino acids. Trimming removed 3 bases from V and 8 bases from J; junction bases left unmatched: 7. The germline V gene has CDR1 SGHAT and CDR2 FQNNGV. CDR3 residues: CASSFAAGQGEKLFF. The CDR3 region has the DNA TGTGCCAGCAGCTTTGCCGCTGGACAGGGGGAAAAACTGTTTTTT.

This clone was observed a single time. This rearrangement joins TRBV10-3 to TRBJ2-7, with D perhaps matching TRBD1 (5 bases). This CDR3 has 13 residues. Germline lookup yields CDR1 ENHRY and CDR2 SYGVKD. V dropped 3 bases and J dropped 3 bases, with 9 bases sitting between them. The CDR3 DNA follows: TGTGCCATCAGTGATTACCAGGGCTACGAGCAGTACTTC. Its translation: CAISDYQGYEQYF.

This chain joins TRBV19 and TRBJ2-3; the match to TRBD1 covers 7 bases. With 6 bases clipped from V and 2 bases from J, the junction kept 5 bases outside the gene matches. Germline CDR1 reads LNHDA; CDR2 reads SQIVND (reference sequence). The CDR3 spans 14 residues. In nucleotides, the CDR3 is TGTGCCAGTAGGGACAGGACCTACACAGATACGCAGTATTTT. It codes for CASRDRTYTDTQYF.

The J gene is TRBJ1-1, the V gene TRBV6-5; D is uncertain. Trimming took off 7 bases at V and 3 bases at J, with 15 bases between the two ends. Germline V gives CDR1 MNHEY, CDR2 SVGAGI. The CDR3 covers 14 residues. The CDR3 loop is CASILTDGDTEAFF. DNA of the CDR3: TGTGCCAGCATTTTGACGGACGGGGACACTGAAGCTTTCTTT.

The genes are TRBV29-1 and TRBJ2-2, with TRBD2 as a possible D gene (5 bases). Germline V lookup: CDR1 SQVTM, CDR2 ANQGSEA. Trimming shortened V by 6 bases and J by 3 bases, and 11 bases separated the two germline ends. The length of the CDR3 is 13 residues. CDR3 coding DNA: TGCAGCGTGGCGGGCAAAGACACCGGGGAGCTGTTTTTT. Protein sequence: CSVAGKDTGELFF.

The chain combines TRBV2 with TRBJ2-7; 7 positions agree with TRBD1. Germline V CDR1 and CDR2: SNHLY, FYNNEI. After removal of 6 bases from V and 5 bases from J, the junction contained 7 bases not matched to a gene. The CDR3 has 13 residues. The CDR3 protein is CASSERQGDEQYF. The CDR3 nucleotides are TGTGCCAGCAGCGAACGACAGGGCGACGAGCAGTACTTC.

CDR3 nucleotides: TGCAGCGTTGAGAGTCTGAATGAGCAGTTCTTC. Translation gives CSVESLNEQFF. The chain employs TRBV29-1 and TRBJ2-1; D ambiguous. The V gene's germline CDR1 is SQVTM and CDR2 ANQGSEA. The CDR3 sequence is 11 residues long. V lost 3 bases and J lost 7, with 7 bases in between.

V gene TRBV30 combines with J gene TRBJ1-2, with unresolved D. The length of the CDR3 is 15 residues. Germline V gene lookup returns CDR1 GTSNPN and CDR2 SVGIG (reference sequence). V was shortened by 2 bases and J by 8 bases, with 21 bases between the two germline ends. CDR3 in amino acids: CAWSPDTRPAGGYTF. In nucleotides, the CDR3 is TGTGCCTGGAGTCCAGATACCCGTCCGGCAGGAGGCTACACCTTC.